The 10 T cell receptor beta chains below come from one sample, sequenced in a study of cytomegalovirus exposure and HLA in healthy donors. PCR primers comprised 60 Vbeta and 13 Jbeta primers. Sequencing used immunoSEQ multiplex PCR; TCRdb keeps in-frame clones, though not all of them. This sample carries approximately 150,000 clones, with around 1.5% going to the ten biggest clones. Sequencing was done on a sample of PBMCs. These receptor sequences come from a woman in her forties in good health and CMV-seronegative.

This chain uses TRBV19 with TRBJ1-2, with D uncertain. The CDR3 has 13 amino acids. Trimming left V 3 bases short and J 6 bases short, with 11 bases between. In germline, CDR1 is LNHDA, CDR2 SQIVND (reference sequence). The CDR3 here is CASSIRVLDGYTF. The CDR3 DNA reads TGTGCCAGTAGTATCCGGGTTCTGGATGGCTACACCTTC. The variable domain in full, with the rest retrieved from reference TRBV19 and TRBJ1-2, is DGGITQSPKYLFRKEGQNVTLSCEQNLNHDAMYWYRQDPGQGLRLIYYSQIVNDFQKGDIAEGYSVSREKKESFPLTVTSAQKNPTAFYLCASSIRVLDGYTFGSGTRLTVV.

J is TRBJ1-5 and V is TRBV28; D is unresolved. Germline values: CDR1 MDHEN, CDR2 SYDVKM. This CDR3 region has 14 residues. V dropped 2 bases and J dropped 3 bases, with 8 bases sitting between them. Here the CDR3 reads CASSLIPVNQPQHF. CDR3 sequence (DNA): TGTGCCAGCAGTTTAATCCCCGTCAATCAGCCCCAGCATTTT. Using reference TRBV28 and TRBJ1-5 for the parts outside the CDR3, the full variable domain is DVKVTQSSRYLVKRTGEKVFLECVQDMDHENMFWYRQDPGLGLRLIYFSYDVKMKEKGDIPEGYSVSREKKERFSLILESASTNQTSMYLCASSLIPVNQPQHFGDGTRLSIL.

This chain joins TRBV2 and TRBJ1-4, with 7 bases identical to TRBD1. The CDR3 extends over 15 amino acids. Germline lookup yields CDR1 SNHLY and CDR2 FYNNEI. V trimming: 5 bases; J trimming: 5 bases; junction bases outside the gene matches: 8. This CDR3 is CASSPTGTENEKLFF. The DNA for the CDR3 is TGTGCCAGCAGTCCTACCGGGACAGAGAATGAAAAACTGTTTTTT.

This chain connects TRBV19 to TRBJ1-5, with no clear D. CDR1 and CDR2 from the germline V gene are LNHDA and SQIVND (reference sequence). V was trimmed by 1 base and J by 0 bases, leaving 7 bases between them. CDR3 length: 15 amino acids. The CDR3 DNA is TGTGCCAGTAGTATAGGGGCCTTTAGCAATCAGCCCCAGCATTTT. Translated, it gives CASSIGAFSNQPQHF.

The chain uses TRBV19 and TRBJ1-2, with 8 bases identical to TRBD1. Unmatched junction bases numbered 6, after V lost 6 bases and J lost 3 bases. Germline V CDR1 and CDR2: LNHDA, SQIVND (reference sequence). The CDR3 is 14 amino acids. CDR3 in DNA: TGTGCCAGTAGGGAGACAGGGGTATACTATGGCTACACCTTC. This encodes CASRETGVYYGYTF.

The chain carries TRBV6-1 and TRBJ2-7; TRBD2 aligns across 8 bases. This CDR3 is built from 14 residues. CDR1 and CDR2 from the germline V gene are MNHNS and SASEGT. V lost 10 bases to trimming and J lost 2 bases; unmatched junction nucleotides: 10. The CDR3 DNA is TGTGCCACCATAAGCGGGGGCCTGCCCTACGAGCAGTACGTC. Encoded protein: CATISGGLPYEQYV.

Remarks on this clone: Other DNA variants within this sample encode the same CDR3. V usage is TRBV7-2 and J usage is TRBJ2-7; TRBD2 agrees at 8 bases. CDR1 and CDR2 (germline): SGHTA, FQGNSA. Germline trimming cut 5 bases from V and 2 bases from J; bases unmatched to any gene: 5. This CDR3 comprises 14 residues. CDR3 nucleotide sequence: TGTGCCAGCAGCCGGGGGGGCAGTACCTACGAGCAGTACGTC. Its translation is CASSRGGSTYEQYV.

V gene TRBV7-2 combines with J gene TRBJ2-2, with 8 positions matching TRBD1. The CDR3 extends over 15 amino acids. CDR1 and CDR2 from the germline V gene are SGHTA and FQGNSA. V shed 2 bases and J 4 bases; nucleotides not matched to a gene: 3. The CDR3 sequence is CASSLNRGFTGELFF. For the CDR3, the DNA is TGTGCCAGCAGCTTAAACAGGGGGTTCACCGGGGAGCTGTTTTTT.

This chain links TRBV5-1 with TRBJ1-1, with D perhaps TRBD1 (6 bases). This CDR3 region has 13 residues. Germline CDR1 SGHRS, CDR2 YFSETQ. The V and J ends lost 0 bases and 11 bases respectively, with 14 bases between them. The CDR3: CASSLEGIGGAFF. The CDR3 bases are TGCGCCAGCAGCTTGGAGGGTATTGGGGGCGCTTTCTTT.

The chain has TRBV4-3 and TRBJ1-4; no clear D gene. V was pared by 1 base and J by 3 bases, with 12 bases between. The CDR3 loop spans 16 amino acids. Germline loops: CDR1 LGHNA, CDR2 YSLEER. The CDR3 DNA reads TGCGCCAGCAGCCAAGGGAGCCTCCCAGCTAATGAAAAACTGTTTTTT. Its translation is CASSQGSLPANEKLFF.